What follows is one T cell receptor (beta chain) and its context. Its antigen is not identified. This specimen belongs to a study of regulatory T cells in long-lasting Graves disease. Study results and limitations: More public clonotypes were shared by persistent patients (fewer than 3,000) than by new patients (about 970).

CDR1 is MNHNS and CDR2 is SASEGT in the germline V gene. This CDR3 is 16 amino acids long. Deletions cut 6 bases from V and 0 bases from J, with 17 bases between. HTBI primers from iRepertoire and Arm-PCR of CDR3 regions yielded the TCR beta libraries. TCRdb itself ran the multiplex PCR reads through MiXCR, one entry per CDR3 protein. The sample has some 500,000 distinct CDR3 sequences; 15% to 20% are singletons. The time point: newly diagnosed GD, antithyroid drugs for less than 3 months. PBMCs were the source of the RNA used for TCR sequencing. Another study also made use of these data, one on T cells in Graves' hyperthyroidism and ophthalmopathy.

The source was peripheral blood mononuclear cells (PBMCs), collected at new diagnosis, from a patient treated with antithyroid drugs. This TCR was sampled from a woman aged 35-65 years with Graves disease. The rearrangement joins TRBV6-1 to TRBJ1-2; D is perhaps TRBD1 (6 bases). The CDR3 DNA reads as TGTGCCAGCAGAATAGACGGGGGGGGCCCTAACTATGGCTACACCTTC. Translated, it gives CASRIDGGGPNYGYTF.